Shown below are 23 T cell receptor beta chains from a single sample sequenced in a study of blood T cell repertoires in COVID-19. The method was immunoSEQ multiplex PCR; TCRdb's version includes in-frame clones alone and lacks a portion of them. The sample gives roughly 100,000 clones, 76% of which show up once; 6% to 6.5% is in the top ten. The sample comprised peripheral blood. The receptor source for this set is a man older than 75 with COVID-19, enrolled during active disease.

The chain uses TRBV6-5 and TRBJ2-3; 10 nucleotides agree with TRBD1. The CDR3 covers 15 residues. In germline, CDR1 is MNHEY, CDR2 SVGAGI. V lost 6 bases, J lost 2 bases, and 5 bases stayed unmatched. The CDR3 protein is CASRGQGWVTDTQYF. CDR3 coding DNA: TGTGCCAGCAGGGGACAGGGGTGGGTCACAGATACGCAGTATTTT.

The chain links TRBV11-1 to TRBJ2-1; 12 bases agree with TRBD1. The CDR3 runs 12 residues. Germline V lookup: CDR1 SGHAT, CDR2 FQDESV (reference sequence). The V gene end was trimmed by 5 bases and the J gene end by 14 bases; junction bases not matched to a gene: 4. CDR3 nucleotides: TGTGCCAGCAGCCGCGGGACAGGGGGCAAGTTCTTC. Its translation: CASSRGTGGKFF.

The genes are TRBV28 and TRBJ2-1; possible D gene TRBD2, 6 bases. The CDR3 runs 15 residues. The germline gives CDR1 MDHEN, CDR2 SYDVKM. V was trimmed by 10 bases and J by 2 bases, leaving 18 bases between them. CDR3 loop: CATGGAGPPYNEQFF. In nucleotides, the CDR3 is TGTGCCACCGGGGGAGCGGGCCCCCCCTACAATGAGCAGTTCTTC.

The V call is TRBV28, the J call TRBJ2-7, with D tentatively TRBD1 (6 bases). Germline values: CDR1 MDHEN, CDR2 SYDVKM. The ends were cut back, 6 bases at V and 5 bases at J, with 17 bases in the middle. The CDR3 spans 14 residues. The CDR3 here is CASSPLGQYNEQYF. CDR3 DNA sequence: TGTGCCAGCAGCCCCCTGGGACAATACAACGAGCAGTACTTC. The complete variable domain, with remaining parts taken from reference TRBV28 and TRBJ2-7, reads DVKVTQSSRYLVKRTGEKVFLECVQDMDHENMFWYRQDPGLGLRLIYFSYDVKMKEKGDIPEGYSVSREKKERFSLILESASTNQTSMYLCASSPLGQYNEQYFGPGTRLTVT.

The genes are TRBV24-1 and TRBJ2-7, with 7 bases lining up with TRBD2. Germline trimming cut 4 bases from V and 4 bases from J; bases unmatched to any gene: 6. This CDR3 has 14 residues. Germline V gene lookup returns CDR1 KGHDR and CDR2 SFDVKD. This CDR3 is CATSEAGTRYEQYF. In nucleotides, the CDR3 is TGTGCCACCAGTGAAGCGGGAACTAGGTACGAGCAGTACTTC.

The rearrangement joins TRBV9 to TRBJ1-3; 8 bases are a match to TRBD1. J was trimmed by 8 bases and V by 0 bases; bases with no gene match: 7. This CDR3 has 15 amino acids. The germline V gene has CDR1 SGDLS and CDR2 YYNGEE. CDR3 amino acids: CASSVAAQGADTIYF. CDR3 nucleotides: TGTGCCAGCAGCGTAGCTGCTCAGGGGGCCGACACCATATATTTT.

This clone was counted a few times. The V and J genes are TRBV12-3 or TRBV12-4 and TRBJ1-5, with D maybe TRBD1 (6 bases). This CDR3 region has 12 residues. The V gene lost 6 bases and the J gene lost 7 bases, with 10 bases spanning the gap. DNA for the CDR3: TGTGCCAGCAGCCCCGACAGGCAGCCCCAGCATTTT. Translating gives CASSPDRQPQHF.

V gene TRBV7-2 combines with J gene TRBJ1-6; D may be TRBD1 (6 bases). There are 15 residues in the CDR3. Trimming pared 5 bases from V and 7 bases from J, leaving 15 bases between. CDR1 and CDR2 from the germline V gene are SGHTA and FQGNSA. CDR3 sequence reads: CASSRRQVWNSPLHF. CDR3 DNA sequence: TGTGCCAGCAGCCGGAGACAGGTGTGGAATTCACCCCTCCACTTT.

The chain uses TRBV14 and TRBJ2-2; 8 bases map to TRBD1. The trim removed 5 bases at V and 1 base at J, leaving 9 bases unmatched. Germline V gene lookup returns CDR1 SGHDN and CDR2 FVKESK. The CDR3 loop spans 17 amino acids. In DNA form, the CDR3 reads TGTGCCAGCAGCGAATTAACAGGACAGGGGAACACCGGGGAGCTGTTTTTT. The encoded protein is CASSELTGQGNTGELFF.

This clone was seen only a few times. The J gene is TRBJ2-7, the V gene TRBV5-6; maybe TRBD1 (5 bases). CDR1 SGHDT and CDR2 YYEEEE come from the germline V gene. The CDR3 runs 14 residues. Trimming stripped 4 bases from V and 3 bases from J, with 14 bases between. In DNA, the CDR3 is TGTGCCAGCAGCCCCGACAGCGACGACTACGAGCAGTACTTC. Its translation: CASSPDSDDYEQYF.

This clone was counted between two and nine times. The chain has TRBV6-5 and TRBJ1-1; D uncertain. V was cut by 7 bases and J by 4 bases, with 13 bases left in between. This CDR3 comprises 13 residues. Germline CDR1 MNHEY, CDR2 SVGAGI. CDR3 DNA: TGTGCCAGCAATCCCATCCGGGGCACTGAAGCTTTCTTT. It encodes CASNPIRGTEAFF.

This clone was found a few times. J is TRBJ2-3 and V is TRBV11-2; D gene unclear. Trimming shortened V by 1 base and J by 6 bases, and 11 bases separated the two germline ends. Germline lookup yields CDR1 SGHAT and CDR2 FQNNGV. This CDR3 comprises 14 residues. CDR3 sequence: CASSLGNRRDTQYF. For the CDR3, the DNA is TGTGCCAGCAGCTTAGGCAACAGACGGGATACGCAGTATTTT. The complete variable domain, with remaining parts taken from reference TRBV11-2 and TRBJ2-3, reads EAGVAQSPRYKIIEKRQSVAFWCNPISGHATLYWYQQILGQGPKLLIQFQNNGVVDDSQLPKDRFSAERLKGVDSTLKIQPAKLEDSAVYLCASSLGNRRDTQYFGPGTRLTVL.

This clone was seen a few times. In DNA form, the CDR3 reads TGTGCCAGCAGCCCACAGCGGGAGTTGGCAACAGATACGCAGTATTTT. As protein: CASSPQRELATDTQYF. The rearrangement links TRBV4-2 to TRBJ2-3; 8 bases match TRBD2. The CDR3 spans 16 residues. The germline gives CDR1 LGHNA, CDR2 YNFKEQ. With 4 bases clipped from V and 3 bases from J, the junction kept 9 bases outside the gene matches.

This clone was detected a few times. The rearrangement joins TRBV2 to TRBJ1-5, with D hard to call. The CDR3 runs 14 residues. Between the trimmed V and J ends, which lost 5 bases and 4 bases, there was a span of 12 bases. CDR1 SNHLY and CDR2 FYNNEI come from the germline V gene. CDR3 residues: CASSPGVANQPQHF. CDR3 coding DNA: TGTGCCAGCAGTCCCGGGGTGGCTAATCAGCCCCAGCATTTT.

The V gene is TRBV18, the J gene TRBJ2-7, with TRBD1 as a possible D gene (6 bases). Germline V lookup: CDR1 KGHSH, CDR2 LQKENI. Trimming cost V 6 bases and J 3 bases, with 18 bases left between them. This CDR3 spans 15 amino acids. CDR3 region: CASSGAAGANYEQYF. CDR3 in DNA: TGTGCCAGCTCGGGGGCGGCAGGGGCAAACTACGAGCAGTACTTC.

The chain is built from TRBV28 and TRBJ1-2, with TRBD1 as a possible D gene (5 bases). Germline values: CDR1 MDHEN, CDR2 SYDVKM. The CDR3 is 15 residues long. Trimming took 5 bases from V and 1 from J, leaving 14 bases between them. CDR3 sequence: CASSGALTYNYGYTF. CDR3 DNA: TGTGCCAGCAGTGGGGCATTGACCTATAACTATGGCTACACCTTC.

This chain uses TRBV27 with TRBJ2-7, with 11 bases matching TRBD2. After removal of 3 bases from V and 2 bases from J, the junction contained 3 bases not matched to a gene. This CDR3 contains 15 residues. Germline V gene sequence: CDR1 MNHEY, CDR2 SMNVEV (reference sequence). In DNA, the CDR3 is TGTGCCAGCAGTTTTCTAGCGGGAGGCGCCTACGAGCAGTACTTC. This translates into CASSFLAGGAYEQYF.

This sequence joins TRBV30 and TRBJ1-1; D gene unclear. This CDR3 region has 13 residues. CDR1 and CDR2 from the germline V gene are GTSNPN and SVGIG (reference sequence). Trimming removed 2 bases from V and 5 bases from J, with 12 bases in between. The CDR3 DNA reads TGTGCCTGGAGTCACAGCGGAGGAACTGAAGCTTTCTTT. This translates into CAWSHSGGTEAFF.

This clone has a single count. The genes are TRBV5-3 and TRBJ1-1, with 7 bases matching TRBD1. TRBV5-3 is marked as an open reading frame, function uncertain. V shed 0 bases and J 0 bases; nucleotides not matched to a gene: 8. The CDR3 contains 17 residues. This CDR3 is CARSLAGQILMNTEAFF. The CDR3 nucleotides are TGTGCCAGAAGCTTGGCGGGACAGATTCTAATGAACACTGAAGCTTTCTTT.

J is TRBJ1-4 and V is TRBV6-1; 11 bases map to TRBD1. This CDR3 is 19 amino acids long. V was clipped by 2 bases and J by 3 bases; unmatched bases: 11. The germline gives CDR1 MNHNS, CDR2 SASEGT. The CDR3 sequence is CASSERWWTGGVANEKLFF. CDR3 DNA sequence: TGTGCCAGCAGTGAAAGGTGGTGGACAGGGGGCGTAGCTAATGAAAAACTGTTTTTT.

The chain links TRBV4-2 to TRBJ2-7, with TRBD2 matching over 10 bases. The germline gives CDR1 LGHNA, CDR2 YNFKEQ. The CDR3 extends over 15 amino acids. The ends lost 3 bases at V and 2 bases at J; junction bases unmatched: 4. This CDR3 is CASSQASGRTYEQYF. The DNA for the CDR3 is TGTGCCAGCAGCCAGGCTAGCGGGAGAACCTACGAGCAGTACTTC.

The CDR3 here is CASSPSLGQGATGELFF. In DNA, the CDR3 is TGTGCCAGCAGCCCTAGCCTGGGACAGGGGGCGACCGGGGAGCTGTTTTTT. V gene TRBV9 combines with J gene TRBJ2-2; TRBD1 matches 12 bases. With V trimmed by 4 bases and J by 5 bases, 9 bases remained unmatched. This CDR3 contains 17 residues. From germline, CDR1 is SGDLS and CDR2 YYNGEE.

This chain uses TRBV6-2 or TRBV6-3 with TRBJ1-3; TRBD1 matches at 7 bases. This CDR3 region has 18 residues. Germline V lookup: CDR1 MNHEY, CDR2 SVGEGT. J gave up 4 bases and V 5 bases, and 17 bases lay outside the gene matches. CDR3: CASSDLDGTELRGNTIYF. The CDR3 bases are TGTGCCAGCAGTGATCTGGATGGGACAGAGCTTCGAGGAAACACCATATATTTT.